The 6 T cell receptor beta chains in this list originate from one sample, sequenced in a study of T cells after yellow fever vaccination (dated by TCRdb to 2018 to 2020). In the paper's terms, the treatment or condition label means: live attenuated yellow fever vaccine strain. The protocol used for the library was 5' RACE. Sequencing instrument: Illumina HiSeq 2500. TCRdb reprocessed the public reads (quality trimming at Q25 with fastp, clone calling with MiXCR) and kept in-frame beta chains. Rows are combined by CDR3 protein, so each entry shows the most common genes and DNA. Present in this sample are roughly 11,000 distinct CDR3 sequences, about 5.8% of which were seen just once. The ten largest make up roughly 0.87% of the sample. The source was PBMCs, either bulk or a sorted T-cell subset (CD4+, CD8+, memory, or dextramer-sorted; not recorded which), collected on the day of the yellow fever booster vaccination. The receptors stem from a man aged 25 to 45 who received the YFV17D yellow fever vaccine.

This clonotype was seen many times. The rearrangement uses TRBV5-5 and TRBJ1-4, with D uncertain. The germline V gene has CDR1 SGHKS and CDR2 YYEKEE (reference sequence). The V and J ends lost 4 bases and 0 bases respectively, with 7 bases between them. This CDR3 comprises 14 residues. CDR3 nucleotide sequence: TGTGCCAGCAGCGTAGATGCAACTAATGAAAAACTGTTTTTT. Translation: CASSVDATNEKLFF.

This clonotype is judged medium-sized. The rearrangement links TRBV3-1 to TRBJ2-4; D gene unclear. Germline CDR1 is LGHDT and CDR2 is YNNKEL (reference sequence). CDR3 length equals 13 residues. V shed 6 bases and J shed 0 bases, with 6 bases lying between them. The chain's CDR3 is CASRSVAKNIQYF. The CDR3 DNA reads TGTGCCAGCAGATCGGTAGCCAAAAACATTCAGTACTTC.

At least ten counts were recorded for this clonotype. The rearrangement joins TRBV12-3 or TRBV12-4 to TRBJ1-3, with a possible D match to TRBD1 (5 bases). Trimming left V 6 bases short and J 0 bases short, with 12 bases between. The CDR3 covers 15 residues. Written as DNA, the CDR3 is TGTGCCAGCAGCCGACAGTTTATCTCTGGAAACACCATATATTTT. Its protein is CASSRQFISGNTIYF.

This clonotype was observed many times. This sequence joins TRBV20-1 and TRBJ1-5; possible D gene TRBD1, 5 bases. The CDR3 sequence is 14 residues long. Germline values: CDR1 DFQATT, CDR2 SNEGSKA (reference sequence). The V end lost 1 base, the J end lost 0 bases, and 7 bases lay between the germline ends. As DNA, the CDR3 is TGCAGTGCTAGAGCTAGGGGTAGCAATCAGCCCCAGCATTTT. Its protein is CSARARGSNQPQHF.

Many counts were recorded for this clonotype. The DNA for the CDR3 is TGTGCCAGCACCCCGCTAGCGGGAGGCCACGAGCAGTACTTC. Protein product: CASTPLAGGHEQYF. V and J are TRBV6-5 and TRBJ2-7; TRBD2 matches 11 bases. The CDR3 is 14 residues long. The germline CDR1 and CDR2 sequences are MNHEY and SVGAGI. V trimming: 7 bases; J trimming: 5 bases; junction bases outside the gene matches: 7.

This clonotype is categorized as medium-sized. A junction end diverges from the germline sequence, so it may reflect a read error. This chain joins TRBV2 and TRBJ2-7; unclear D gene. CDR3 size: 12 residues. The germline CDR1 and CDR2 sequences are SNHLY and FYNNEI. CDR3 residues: CASSEPPSEEYF. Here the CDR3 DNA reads TGTGCCAGCAGTGAACCCCCCAGCGAGGAGTACTTC.